The 16 T cell receptor beta chains below all came from one sample that was sequenced in a study of blood T cell repertoires in COVID-19. Sequenced by immunoSEQ multiplex PCR; TCRdb stores in-frame clones only, minus some. The sample has fewer than 500,000 clones, approximately 86% seen once. Specimen: PBMCs or T cells enriched from blood (not recorded which). The receptor source for this set is a young woman who had recovered from COVID-19.

The genes are TRBV27 and TRBJ2-7; 7 nucleotides match TRBD1. J lost 5 bases, V lost 3 bases, and 4 bases had no gene match. Germline loops: CDR1 MNHEY, CDR2 SMNVEV (reference sequence). The CDR3 spans 13 residues. CDR3 region: CASSFRDSDEQYF. The CDR3 region has the DNA TGTGCCAGCAGTTTCCGGGACAGCGACGAGCAGTACTTC.

CDR3 sequence reads: CAQGRPNEKLFF. The CDR3 coding sequence is TGTGCTCAGGGGCGACCGAATGAAAAACTGTTTTTT. The V and J genes are TRBV30 and TRBJ1-4; possibly TRBD1 for D (6 bases). CDR3 length: 12 residues. CDR1 and CDR2 (germline): GTSNPN, SVGIG (reference sequence).

The chain uses TRBV18 and TRBJ2-3, with a weak D call TRBD2 (6 bases). V lost 2 bases and J lost 2, with 11 bases in between. Germline CDR1 KGHSH, CDR2 LQKENI. CDR3 length: 15 amino acids. The CDR3 is CASSPTSTPTDTQYF. Here the CDR3 DNA reads TGTGCCAGCTCACCAACTAGCACCCCCACAGATACGCAGTATTTT. The whole variable domain, filled in from reference TRBV18 and TRBJ2-3, reads NAGVMQNPRHLVRRRGQEARLRCSPMKGHSHVYWYRQLPEEGLKFMVYLQKENIIDESGMPKERFSAEFPKEGPSILRIQQVVRGDSAAYFCASSPTSTPTDTQYFGPGTRLTVL.

The CDR3 loop reads CASSLGMAGGVNTEAFF. CDR3 sequence (DNA): TGTGCCAGCAGCCTGGGTATGGCAGGCGGGGTGAACACTGAAGCTTTCTTT. The chain is built from TRBV3-1 (or the pseudogene TRBV3-2) and TRBJ1-1; the D is unclear. The CDR3 consists of 17 residues. Trimming removed 4 bases from V and 0 bases from J, with 18 bases in between. Germline V gene lookup returns CDR1 LGHDT and CDR2 YNNKEL (reference sequence).

The rearrangement uses TRBV7-2 and TRBJ1-5, with 8 positions matching TRBD1. With 5 bases clipped from V and 4 bases from J, the junction kept 4 bases outside the gene matches. The CDR3 runs to 14 residues. Germline CDR1 is SGHTA and CDR2 is FQGNSA. CDR3 sequence: CASSPDRGNQPQHF. The CDR3 bases are TGTGCCAGCAGCCCCGACAGGGGTAATCAGCCCCAGCATTTT.

The chain recombines TRBV13 with TRBJ2-1; 12 bases are shared with TRBD2. CDR3 size: 15 residues. Trimming removed 5 bases from V and 4 bases from J; junction bases left unmatched: 3. Germline lookup yields CDR1 PRHDT and CDR2 FYEKMQ (reference sequence). CDR3 sequence reads: CASSLGLAGYNEQFF. CDR3 in DNA: TGTGCCAGCAGCCTGGGACTAGCGGGTTACAATGAGCAGTTCTTC.

The rearrangement uses TRBV6-4 and TRBJ2-1, with 12 bases fitting TRBD2. Germline lookup yields CDR1 MRHNA and CDR2 SNTAGT. This CDR3 is 13 amino acids long. Trimming at V came to 1 base and at J to 12 bases, leaving 1 base not matched to a gene. CDR3 amino acids: CASSDLTSGGQFF. The CDR3 nucleotides are TGTGCCAGCAGTGACTTGACTAGCGGGGGGCAGTTCTTC.

This sequence joins TRBV2 and TRBJ1-1; TRBD1 is a possible D gene (6 bases). V dropped 6 bases and J dropped 11 bases, with 19 bases sitting between them. Germline CDR1 reads SNHLY; CDR2 reads FYNNEI. This CDR3 spans 13 amino acids. CDR3 in DNA: TGTGCCAGCAGCCCAAACAGGGATATGGGGGCTTTCTTT. Protein: CASSPNRDMGAFF.

This rearrangement joins TRBV5-1 to TRBJ1-3; 8 bases fit TRBD1. The CDR3 is 15 amino acids. The germline V gene encodes CDR1 SGHRS and CDR2 YFSETQ. Germline trimming cut 4 bases from V and 4 bases from J; bases unmatched to any gene: 7. Here the CDR3 reads CASSPGQGGGNTIYF. The DNA for the CDR3 is TGCGCCAGCAGCCCCGGACAGGGTGGGGGAAACACCATATATTTT. Full variable domain (rest looked up from reference TRBV5-1 and TRBJ1-3): KAGVTQTPRYLIKTRGQQVTLSCSPISGHRSVSWYQQTPGQGLQFLFEYFSETQRNKGNFPGRFSGRQFSNSRSEMNVSTLELGDSALYLCASSPGQGGGNTIYFGEGSWLTVV.

This chain joins TRBV2 and TRBJ1-1, with 9 bases identical to TRBD1. The V segment lost 6 bases and the J segment 7 bases; nucleotides outside the gene matches: 9. This CDR3 is 14 amino acids long. Germline V gene sequence: CDR1 SNHLY, CDR2 FYNNEI. In DNA form, the CDR3 reads TGTGCCAGCAGGGGACAGGGACTAATACTTGAAGCTTTCTTT. This translates into CASRGQGLILEAFF.

This clone was seen a single time. V gene TRBV29-1 combines with J gene TRBJ1-1, with D unresolved. Germline V gives CDR1 SQVTM, CDR2 ANQGSEA. The CDR3 has 11 residues. V was trimmed by 7 bases and J by 7 bases, leaving 13 bases between them. CDR3: CSAGLSGEAFF. CDR3 coding DNA: TGCAGCGCCGGACTCAGCGGTGAAGCTTTCTTT.

Only a few counts were recorded for this clone. The V gene is TRBV2, the J gene TRBJ1-5; maybe TRBD1 (5 bases). In germline, CDR1 is SNHLY, CDR2 FYNNEI. Trimming took off 3 bases at V and 10 bases at J, with 13 bases between the two ends. CDR3 length: 13 amino acids. The CDR3 here is CASSEGGGDPQHF. CDR3 nucleotide sequence: TGTGCCAGCAGTGAGGGCGGAGGGGATCCCCAGCATTTT.

This sequence joins TRBV24-1 and TRBJ1-5, with 7 bases identical to TRBD1. This CDR3 region has 17 residues. The germline gives CDR1 KGHDR, CDR2 SFDVKD. V was clipped by 0 bases and J by 0 bases; unmatched bases: 4. CDR3 coding DNA: TGTGCCACCAGTGATTTGGAGGGGGCCCATAGCAATCAGCCCCAGCATTTT. The encoded protein is CATSDLEGAHSNQPQHF.

This chain links TRBV9 with TRBJ1-6; D is unclear. Germline V CDR1 and CDR2: SGDLS, YYNGEE. This CDR3 contains 14 residues. Trimming stripped 0 bases from V and 8 bases from J, with 9 bases between. The CDR3 reads CASSVAVRDSPLHF. The CDR3 bases are TGTGCCAGCAGCGTAGCTGTGCGGGATTCACCCCTCCACTTT.

The rearrangement uses TRBV21-1 and TRBJ1-1; the tabulated D call, TRBD1, remains unverified against the DNA. TRBV21-1 is labeled a pseudogene. The CDR3 is made up of 13 amino acids. CDR3 in DNA: TGTGCCAGCAGCCTACTCCAGGGGGATGAAGCTTTCTTT. Protein product: CASSLLQGDEAFF.

The rearrangement joins TRBV7-2 to TRBJ1-5, with 7 bases fitting TRBD1. This CDR3 has 15 residues. V was pared by 4 bases and J by 3 bases, with 6 bases of the junction left unmatched. Germline values: CDR1 SGHTA, CDR2 FQGNSA. The CDR3 DNA sequence: TGTGCCAGCAGCTCCCAGGGACAGATCAATCAGCCCCAGCATTTT. Protein sequence: CASSSQGQINQPQHF.